A selection of T cell receptor beta chains follows, all from one sample in a study of Graves' ophthalmopathy and Graves' hyperthyroidism. TCRdb reprocessed the multiplex PCR reads with MiXCR, giving one entry per CDR3 protein. The sample yields 400,000 or so distinct CDR3 sequences, roughly 15% seen once. The specimen was peripheral blood. All receptors come from a woman under 30 with stable Graves' hyperthyroidism. Each CDR3 is given with its conserved first and last residue. Each record gives: J gene, clone size, D gene, V gene, CDR3 DNA, CDR3 protein. The D gene is left open where the match is weak. Size tells how often a clone was seen (once, few, many) or the class of an expanded clone, and some rows leave it out.

J gene: TRBJ1-6
clone size: many
D gene: .
V gene: TRBV6-1
CDR3 DNA: TGTGCCAGCAGTAAACATTCACCCCTCCACTTT
CDR3 protein: CASSKHSPLHF

J gene: TRBJ2-5
clone size: many
D gene: .
V gene: TRBV6-2/TRBV6-3
CDR3 DNA: TGTGCCAGCACCGACGGGGGAGAGTGGTACTTC
CDR3 protein: CASTDGGEWYF

J gene: TRBJ2-7
clone size: .
D gene: TRBD2
V gene: TRBV6-2/TRBV6-3
CDR3 DNA: TGTGCCAGCAGCCAACGACTAGCGGGAGACGAGCAGTACTTC
CDR3 protein: CASSQRLAGDEQYF

J gene: TRBJ1-6
clone size: many
D gene: .
V gene: TRBV6-5
CDR3 DNA: TGTGCCAGCAGTTACTCATGGGGGACACTAGATAATTCACCCCTCCACTTT
CDR3 protein: CASSYSWGTLDNSPLHF

J gene: TRBJ2-5
clone size: .
D gene: .
V gene: TRBV6-1
CDR3 DNA: TGTGCCAGCAGTGAGTTGTACTGGGAGACCCAGTACTTC
CDR3 protein: CASSELYWETQYF

J gene: TRBJ1-2
clone size: many
D gene: .
V gene: TRBV11-3
CDR3 DNA: TGTGCCAGCAGCGCCCAAGGGGGGGTTCATGGCTACACCTTC
CDR3 protein: CASSAQGGVHGYTF

J gene: TRBJ2-7
clone size: .
D gene: .
V gene: TRBV20-1
CDR3 DNA: TGCAGTGCTAGAGACTCCCTCGGGCTCGAGCAGTACTTC
CDR3 protein: CSARDSLGLEQYF

J gene: TRBJ2-5
clone size: .
D gene: TRBD2
V gene: TRBV3-1
CDR3 DNA: TGTGCCAGCAGCCAAGACCCTAGCGGGGTATCTGAGACCCAGTACTTC
CDR3 protein: CASSQDPSGVSETQYF

J gene: TRBJ2-7
clone size: .
D gene: TRBD1
V gene: TRBV6-1
CDR3 DNA: TGTGCCAGCAGGCACAGGGGTAGCGAGCAGTACTTC
CDR3 protein: CASRHRGSEQYF

J gene: TRBJ1-6
clone size: many
D gene: .
V gene: TRBV27
CDR3 DNA: TGTGCCAGCAGTTTGGAGGGGACGGGGTTTTCACCCCTCCACTTT
CDR3 protein: CASSLEGTGFSPLHF

J gene: TRBJ1-6
clone size: many
D gene: TRBD1
V gene: TRBV20-1
CDR3 DNA: TGCAGTGCTAGAGGGGGGGGACAGGTGAATTCACCCCTCCACTTT
CDR3 protein: CSARGGGQVNSPLHF

J gene: TRBJ1-2
clone size: many
D gene: TRBD1
V gene: TRBV7-2
CDR3 DNA: TGTGCCAGCAGTTGGCGCCGGGACAGTCCTAACTATGGCTACACCTTC
CDR3 protein: CASSWRRDSPNYGYTF

J gene: TRBJ2-7
clone size: many
D gene: .
V gene: TRBV4-2
CDR3 DNA: TGTGCCAGCAGCCAAGATCCGGCAGGGCAGTCGGACGAGCAGTACTTC
CDR3 protein: CASSQDPAGQSDEQYF

J gene: TRBJ1-2
clone size: many
D gene: TRBD1
V gene: TRBV6-1
CDR3 DNA: TGTGCCAGCAGTCTAGCGGACAGGGCCCTTAACTATGGCTACACCTTC
CDR3 protein: CASSLADRALNYGYTF

J gene: TRBJ2-7
clone size: many
D gene: .
V gene: TRBV19
CDR3 DNA: TGTGCCAGTAGTACATCCGGGGGATCCTACGAGCAGTACTTC
CDR3 protein: CASSTSGGSYEQYF

J gene: TRBJ2-2
clone size: few
D gene: TRBD1
V gene: TRBV4-1
CDR3 DNA: TGCGCCAGCAGCCACAGGGGGCGGGACACCGGGGAGCTGTTTTTT
CDR3 protein: CASSHRGRDTGELFF

J gene: TRBJ1-1
clone size: many
D gene: .
V gene: TRBV5-1
CDR3 DNA: TGCGCCAGCAGTATTAGGACAGTGAACACTGAAGCTTTCTTT
CDR3 protein: CASSIRTVNTEAFF

J gene: TRBJ2-5
clone size: many
D gene: TRBD2
V gene: TRBV6-2/TRBV6-3
CDR3 DNA: TGTGCCAGCGGGGTAGCGGGGATCCAAGAGACCCAGTACTTC
CDR3 protein: CASGVAGIQETQYF

J gene: TRBJ1-1
clone size: many
D gene: .
V gene: TRBV29-1
CDR3 DNA: TGCAGCGTTGATGGCGTACAGTTTGAAGCTTTCTTT
CDR3 protein: CSVDGVQFEAFF

J gene: TRBJ2-7
clone size: many
D gene: TRBD1
V gene: TRBV20-1
CDR3 DNA: TGCAGTGCTAGAGATTACGGGACAGGGAACCAGGAGTCCTACGAGCAGTACTTC
CDR3 protein: CSARDYGTGNQESYEQYF

J gene: TRBJ1-3
clone size: many
D gene: .
V gene: TRBV6-1
CDR3 DNA: TGTGCCAGCCTACAGGGTACTGGAAACACCATATATTTT
CDR3 protein: CASLQGTGNTIYF

J gene: TRBJ1-2
clone size: many
D gene: .
V gene: TRBV19
CDR3 DNA: TGTGCCAGTAGTTCGGGTGGGGGGGAACCCTTCTATGGCTACACCTTC
CDR3 protein: CASSSGGGEPFYGYTF

J gene: TRBJ2-4
clone size: many
D gene: .
V gene: TRBV6-1
CDR3 DNA: TGTGCCAGCAGTACCCAGAGGGGGGGCCATTACATTCAGTACTTC
CDR3 protein: CASSTQRGGHYIQYF

J gene: TRBJ1-1
clone size: .
D gene: .
V gene: TRBV19
CDR3 DNA: TGTGCCAGTAGTATATTGGGCGGATTTGAAGCTTTCTTT
CDR3 protein: CASSILGGFEAFF

J gene: TRBJ2-7
clone size: many
D gene: TRBD1
V gene: TRBV12-3/TRBV12-4
CDR3 DNA: TGTGCCAGCAGTTTACAGCTACAGGGGCCATACGAGCAGTACTTC
CDR3 protein: CASSLQLQGPYEQYF

J gene: TRBJ2-3
clone size: .
D gene: .
V gene: TRBV20-1
CDR3 DNA: TGCAGTGCCCACACAGATACGCAGTATTTT
CDR3 protein: CSAHTDTQYF

J gene: TRBJ1-3
clone size: .
D gene: .
V gene: TRBV7-2
CDR3 DNA: TGTGCCAGCAGCTTCGGGGGGTCTGCTGGAAACACCATATATTTT
CDR3 protein: CASSFGGSAGNTIYF

J gene: TRBJ2-5
clone size: many
D gene: TRBD1
V gene: TRBV19
CDR3 DNA: TGTGCCAGTAAAAAAAGGAACCCAGGGACAGAAGAGACCCAGTACTTC
CDR3 protein: CASKKRNPGTEETQYF